These 2 T cell receptor beta chains share one sample of origin, sequenced in a study of T-cell reconstitution after alpha-beta-depleted transplantation in children. TCRbeta library construction was performed incorporating unique molecular identifiers. MiXCR was run by TCRdb on the PCR reads, yielding one entry per CDR3 protein. The table records fewer than 550,000 distinct CDR3 sequences, more than 9.5% of them present only once. Sequencing was performed on PBMCs, mostly from graft donor cells, taken 180 days after TCRalphabeta/CD19-depleted stem cell transplant. Receptors were obtained from a female patient aged 2 to 10 who had a stem cell transplant for aplastic anemia, so the T cells may come from the graft donor.

The rearrangement links TRBV11-2 to TRBJ2-3; D ambiguous. Trimming stripped 0 bases from V and 1 base from J, with 14 bases between. CDR1 and CDR2 (germline): SGHAT, FQNNGV. The CDR3 totals 17 residues. Here the CDR3 reads CASSLEAVVWGTDTQYF. The CDR3 DNA sequence: TGTGCCAGCAGCTTAGAGGCTGTGGTGTGGGGCACAGATACGCAGTATTTT.

The rearrangement uses TRBV18 and TRBJ1-1; D gene unclear. Per germline, CDR1 KGHSH and CDR2 LQKENI. The CDR3 covers 12 residues. V was clipped by 0 bases and J by 7 bases, with 6 bases between them. The CDR3 protein is CASSPPGVEAFF. The CDR3 bases are TGTGCCAGCTCACCACCGGGTGTTGAAGCTTTCTTT.